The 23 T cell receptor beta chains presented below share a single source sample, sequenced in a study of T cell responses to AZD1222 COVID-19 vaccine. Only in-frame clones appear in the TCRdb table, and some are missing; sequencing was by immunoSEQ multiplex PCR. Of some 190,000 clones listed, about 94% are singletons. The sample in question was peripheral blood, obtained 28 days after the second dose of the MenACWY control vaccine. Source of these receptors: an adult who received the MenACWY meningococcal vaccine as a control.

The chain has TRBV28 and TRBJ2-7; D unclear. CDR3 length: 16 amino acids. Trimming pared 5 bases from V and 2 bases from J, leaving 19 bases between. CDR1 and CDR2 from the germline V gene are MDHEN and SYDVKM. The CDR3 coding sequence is TGTGCCAGCAGTCCTAATGGGGTGTGGGGAACCTACGAGCAGTACTTC. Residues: CASSPNGVWGTYEQYF.

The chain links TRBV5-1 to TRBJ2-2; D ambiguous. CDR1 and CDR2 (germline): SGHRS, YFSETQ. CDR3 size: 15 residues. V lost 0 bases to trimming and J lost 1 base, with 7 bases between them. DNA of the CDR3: TGCGCCAGCAGCTTGGTGGCCAAGAACACCGGGGAGCTGTTTTTT. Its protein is CASSLVAKNTGELFF.

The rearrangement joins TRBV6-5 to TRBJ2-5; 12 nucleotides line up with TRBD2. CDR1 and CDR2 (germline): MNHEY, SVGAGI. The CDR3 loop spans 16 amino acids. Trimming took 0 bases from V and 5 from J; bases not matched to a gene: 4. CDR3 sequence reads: CASSYSLAGGLETQYF. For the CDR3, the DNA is TGTGCCAGCAGTTACTCGCTAGCGGGAGGGCTTGAGACCCAGTACTTC.

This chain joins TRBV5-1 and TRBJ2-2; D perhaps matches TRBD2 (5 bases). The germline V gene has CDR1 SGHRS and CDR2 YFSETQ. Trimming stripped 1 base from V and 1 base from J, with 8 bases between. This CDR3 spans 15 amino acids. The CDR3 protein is CASSLSSLNTGELFF. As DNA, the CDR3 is TGCGCCAGCAGCTTGTCTAGCTTGAACACCGGGGAGCTGTTTTTT.

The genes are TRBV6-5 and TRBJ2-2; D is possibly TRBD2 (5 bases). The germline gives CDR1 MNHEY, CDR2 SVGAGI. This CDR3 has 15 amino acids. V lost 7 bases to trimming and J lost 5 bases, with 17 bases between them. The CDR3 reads CASTGGSRWTGELFF. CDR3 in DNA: TGTGCCAGCACGGGCGGGTCGCGATGGACCGGGGAGCTGTTTTTT.

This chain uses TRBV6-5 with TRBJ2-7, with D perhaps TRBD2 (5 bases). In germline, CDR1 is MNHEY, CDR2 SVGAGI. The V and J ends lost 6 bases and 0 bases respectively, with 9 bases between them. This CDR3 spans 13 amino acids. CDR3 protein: CASSDRGSYEQYF. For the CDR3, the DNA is TGTGCCAGCAGCGACCGGGGCTCCTACGAGCAGTACTTC.

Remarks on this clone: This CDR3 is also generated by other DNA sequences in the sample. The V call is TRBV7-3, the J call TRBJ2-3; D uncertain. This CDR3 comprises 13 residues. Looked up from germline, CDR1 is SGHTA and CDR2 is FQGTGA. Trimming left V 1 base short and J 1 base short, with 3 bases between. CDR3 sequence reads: CASSLKGTDTQYF. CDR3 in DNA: TGTGCCAGCAGCTTAAAGGGCACAGATACGCAGTATTTT.

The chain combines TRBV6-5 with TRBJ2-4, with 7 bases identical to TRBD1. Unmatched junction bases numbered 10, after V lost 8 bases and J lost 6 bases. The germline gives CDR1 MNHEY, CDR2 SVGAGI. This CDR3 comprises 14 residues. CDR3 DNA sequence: TGTGCCAGCCGACCGACAGGGTCCTCAAACATTCAGTACTTC. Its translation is CASRPTGSSNIQYF.

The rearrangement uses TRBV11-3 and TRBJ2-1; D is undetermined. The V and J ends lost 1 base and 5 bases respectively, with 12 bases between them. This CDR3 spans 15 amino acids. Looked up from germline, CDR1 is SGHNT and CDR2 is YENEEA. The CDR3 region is CASSLGGFPDNEQFF. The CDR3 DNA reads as TGTGCCAGCAGCTTAGGTGGGTTTCCAGACAATGAGCAGTTCTTC.

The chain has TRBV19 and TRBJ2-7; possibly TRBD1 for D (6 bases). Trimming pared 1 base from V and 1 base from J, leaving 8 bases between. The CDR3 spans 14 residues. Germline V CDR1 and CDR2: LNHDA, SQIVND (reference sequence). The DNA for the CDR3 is TGTGCCAGTAGTATAGCTGGACAGTCCTACGAGCAGTACTTC. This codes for CASSIAGQSYEQYF.

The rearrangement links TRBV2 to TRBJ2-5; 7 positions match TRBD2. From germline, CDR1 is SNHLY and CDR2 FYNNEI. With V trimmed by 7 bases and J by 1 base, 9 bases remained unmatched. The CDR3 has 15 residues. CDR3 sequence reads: CASKGLVSPQETQYF. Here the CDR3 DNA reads TGTGCCAGCAAAGGACTAGTATCCCCCCAAGAGACCCAGTACTTC.

The CDR3 loop is CASSAHRDRGTGELFF. The DNA for the CDR3 is TGTGCCAGCAGCGCACACCGGGACAGGGGAACCGGGGAGCTGTTTTTT. J is TRBJ2-2 and V is TRBV21-1; TRBD1 is the table's D call, not checked against the DNA. TRBV21-1 is reported as a pseudogene. This CDR3 is 16 amino acids long.

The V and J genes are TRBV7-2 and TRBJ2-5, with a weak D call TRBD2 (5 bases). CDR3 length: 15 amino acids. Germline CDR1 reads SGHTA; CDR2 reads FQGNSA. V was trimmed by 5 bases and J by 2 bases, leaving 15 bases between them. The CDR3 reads CASSRSVGQQETQYF. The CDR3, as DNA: TGTGCCAGCAGCCGTAGCGTCGGCCAACAAGAGACCCAGTACTTC.

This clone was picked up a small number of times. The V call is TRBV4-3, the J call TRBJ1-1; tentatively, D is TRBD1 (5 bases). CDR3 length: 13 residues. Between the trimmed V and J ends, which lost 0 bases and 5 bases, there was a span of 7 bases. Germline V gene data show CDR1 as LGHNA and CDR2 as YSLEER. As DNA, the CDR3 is TGCGCCAGCAGCCAAGATCCAGGGACTGAAGCTTTCTTT. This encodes CASSQDPGTEAFF.

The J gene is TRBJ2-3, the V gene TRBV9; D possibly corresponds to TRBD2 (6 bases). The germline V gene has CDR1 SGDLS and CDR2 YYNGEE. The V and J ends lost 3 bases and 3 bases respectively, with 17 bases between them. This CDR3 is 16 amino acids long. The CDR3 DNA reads TGTGCCAGCAGCGCCCCGGGGGACCCGCGGACAGATACGCAGTATTTT. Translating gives CASSAPGDPRTDTQYF.

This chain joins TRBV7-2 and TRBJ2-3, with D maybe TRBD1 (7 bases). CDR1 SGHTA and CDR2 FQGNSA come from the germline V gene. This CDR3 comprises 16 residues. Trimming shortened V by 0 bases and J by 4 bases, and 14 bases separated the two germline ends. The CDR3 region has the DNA TGTGCCAGCAGCTTAGCGCCCAGGGGGAGGTCAGATACGCAGTATTTT. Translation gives CASSLAPRGRSDTQYF.

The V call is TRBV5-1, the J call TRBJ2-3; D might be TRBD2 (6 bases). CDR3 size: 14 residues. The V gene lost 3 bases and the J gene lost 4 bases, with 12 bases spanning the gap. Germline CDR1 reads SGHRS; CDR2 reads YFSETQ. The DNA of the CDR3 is TGCGCCAGCAGCTCCGGGCCTAGCGCAGATACGCAGTATTTT. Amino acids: CASSSGPSADTQYF.

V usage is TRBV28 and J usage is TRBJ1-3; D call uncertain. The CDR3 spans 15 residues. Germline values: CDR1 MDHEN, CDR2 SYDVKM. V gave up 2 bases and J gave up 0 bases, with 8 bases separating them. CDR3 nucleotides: TGTGCCAGCAGTTTAGGACGGGCCTCTGGAAACACCATATATTTT. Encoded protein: CASSLGRASGNTIYF.

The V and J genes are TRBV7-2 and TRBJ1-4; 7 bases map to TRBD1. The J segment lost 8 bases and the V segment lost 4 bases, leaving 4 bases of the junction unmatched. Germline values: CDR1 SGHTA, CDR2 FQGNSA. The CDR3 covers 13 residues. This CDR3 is CASSSQGREKLFF. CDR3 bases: TGTGCCAGCAGCTCACAGGGGCGCGAAAAACTGTTTTTT.

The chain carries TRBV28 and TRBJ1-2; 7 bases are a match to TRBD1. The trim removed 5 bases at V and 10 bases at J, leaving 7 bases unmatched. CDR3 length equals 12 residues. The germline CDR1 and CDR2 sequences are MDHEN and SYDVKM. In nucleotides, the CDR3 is TGTGCCAGCAGTCCGGACAGGCAAGCCTACACCTTC. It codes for CASSPDRQAYTF.

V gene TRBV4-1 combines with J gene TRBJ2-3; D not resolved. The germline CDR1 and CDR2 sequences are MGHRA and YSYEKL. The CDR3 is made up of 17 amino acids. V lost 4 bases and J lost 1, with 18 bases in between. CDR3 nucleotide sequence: TGCGCCAGCAGCCCCAAGTACCCCTTAGGTGGCACAGATACGCAGTATTTT. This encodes CASSPKYPLGGTDTQYF.

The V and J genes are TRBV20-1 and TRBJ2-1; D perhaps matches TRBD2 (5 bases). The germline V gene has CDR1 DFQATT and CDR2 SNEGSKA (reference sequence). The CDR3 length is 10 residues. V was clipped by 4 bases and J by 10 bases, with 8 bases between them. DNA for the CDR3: TGCAGTGCTAACCGGGAAGAGCAGTTCTTC. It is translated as CSANREEQFF.

The CDR3 is CASNPPGLAGNEQFF. For the CDR3, the DNA is TGTGCCAGCAACCCACCGGGACTAGCGGGGAATGAGCAGTTCTTC. The rearrangement uses TRBV2 and TRBJ2-1, with TRBD2 identical over 13 bases. The CDR3 covers 15 residues. The germline CDR1 and CDR2 sequences are SNHLY and FYNNEI. J gave up 7 bases and V 7 bases, and 7 bases lay outside the gene matches. The full variable domain, its missing parts supplied by reference TRBV2 and TRBJ2-1, is EPEVTQTPSHQVTQMGQEVILRCVPISNHLYFYWYRQILGQKVEFLVSFYNNEISEKSEIFDDQFSVERPDGSNFTLKIRSTKLEDSAMYFCASNPPGLAGNEQFFGPGTRLTVL.